The 30 T cell receptor beta chains in this list originate from one sample, sequenced in a study of human T cells and chemical hapten exposure. Unfractionated whole blood yielded total RNA. The library gave individual cDNA molecules unique molecular identifiers. One entry per CDR3 protein results from TCRdb running MiXCR on the reads. The sample lists over 2,500 distinct CDR3 sequences; nearly 50% were seen once. The source material was whole blood. Receptors originate from a human donor who had alopecia or was a healthy volunteer (not recorded which). Some clones in this sample may be carry-over from other donors' samples. This table probably holds off-target reads from a library built for another chain.

This clonotype is a singleton in its sample. This sequence joins TRBV7-2 and TRBJ2-7, with 8 positions matching TRBD1. The J segment lost 2 bases and the V segment lost 1 base, leaving 7 bases of the junction unmatched. CDR3 length equals 16 residues. The germline gives CDR1 SGHTA, CDR2 FQGNSA. CDR3 nucleotides: TGTGCCAGCAGCTTAGTTCGGGGACAGGCGACCTACGAGCAGTACTTC. Protein: CASSLVRGQATYEQYF.

This chain uses TRBV28 with TRBJ2-4, with D perhaps TRBD1 (5 bases). V was shortened by 3 bases and J by 6 bases, with 9 bases between the two germline ends. The CDR3 loop spans 13 amino acids. CDR1 is MDHEN and CDR2 is SYDVKM in the germline V gene. The CDR3 protein is CASSFAGPNIQYF. The CDR3 nucleotides read TGTGCCAGCAGTTTTGCAGGGCCAAACATTCAGTACTTC.

The rearrangement links TRBV11-2 to TRBJ2-7; D gene ambiguous. Trimming pared 1 base from V and 0 bases from J, leaving 4 bases between. The germline V gene encodes CDR1 SGHAT and CDR2 FQNNGV. This CDR3 contains 13 residues. The CDR3, as DNA: TGTGCCAGCAGCTTAGTAAGCTCCTACGAGCAGTACTTC. It translates to CASSLVSSYEQYF.

The rearrangement uses TRBV6-5 and TRBJ2-5; unclear D gene. Trimming shortened V by 7 bases and J by 5 bases, and 11 bases separated the two germline ends. The germline V gene encodes CDR1 MNHEY and CDR2 SVGAGI. This CDR3 is built from 12 residues. CDR3 in amino acids: CASTSPTETQYF. Here the CDR3 DNA reads TGTGCCAGCACCAGTCCGACCGAGACCCAGTACTTC.

The chain joins TRBV7-9 to TRBJ2-3, with D perhaps being TRBD1 or TRBD2 (5 bases each). Trimming shortened V by 4 bases and J by 4 bases, and 9 bases separated the two germline ends. The CDR3 runs 13 residues. Germline CDR1 is SEHNR and CDR2 is FQNEAQ (reference sequence). This CDR3 reads CASSSRGPDTQYF. Written as DNA, the CDR3 is TGTGCCAGCAGCTCCCGGGGCCCAGATACGCAGTATTTT.

This chain uses TRBV3-1 with TRBJ2-7; 7 bases line up with TRBD2. CDR3 length: 18 residues. Germline loops: CDR1 LGHDT, CDR2 YNNKEL (reference sequence). Trimming removed 0 bases from V and 4 bases from J; junction bases left unmatched: 15. CDR3 residues: CASSQDQGRRDYFYEQYF. The CDR3, as DNA: TGTGCCAGCAGCCAAGATCAGGGAAGGCGGGACTACTTTTACGAGCAGTACTTC.

This clonotype has only a few counts. V usage is TRBV20-1 and J usage is TRBJ2-1; 11 nucleotides agree with TRBD2. With V trimmed by 3 bases and J by 0 bases, 4 bases remained unmatched. This CDR3 comprises 16 residues. CDR1 is DFQATT, CDR2 SNEGSKA, per germline (reference sequence). The CDR3 bases are TGCAGTGCTAGGTCTAGCGGGGGGAGCTCCTACAATGAGCAGTTCTTC. Translation gives CSARSSGGSSYNEQFF.

This clonotype was picked up a small number of times. The chain recombines TRBV5-1 with TRBJ2-7; 12 bases are a match to TRBD1. CDR1 SGHRS and CDR2 YFSETQ come from the germline V gene. The ends lost 2 bases at V and 6 bases at J; junction bases unmatched: 9. The CDR3 consists of 16 residues. For the CDR3, the DNA is TGCGCCAGCAGCTTAAATACCGGGACAGGGGGCAGCGAGCAGTACTTC. This translates into CASSLNTGTGGSEQYF.

There are a few counts of this clonotype. The rearrangement uses TRBV7-3 and TRBJ2-5, with D perhaps matching TRBD1 or TRBD2 (6 bases each). The CDR3 is 14 amino acids. V lost 1 base and J 5 bases, leaving 11 bases between the germline ends. CDR1 is SGHTA and CDR2 is FQGTGA in the germline V gene. CDR3 sequence: CASSLNGGPETQYF. The CDR3 DNA is TGTGCCAGCAGCTTAAATGGGGGGCCGGAGACCCAGTACTTC.

The CDR3 nucleotides are TGCAGTGCTAGAGATCGCATTCAGTACTTC. Translation: CSARDRIQYF. The chain couples TRBV20-1 to TRBJ2-4; D remains unclear. The length of the CDR3 is 10 residues. The V gene lost 0 bases and the J gene lost 9 bases, with 3 bases spanning the gap. Germline V gene lookup returns CDR1 DFQATT and CDR2 SNEGSKA (reference sequence).

There are a few counts of this clonotype. The V call is TRBV6-2 or TRBV6-3, the J call TRBJ2-5; D remains unclear. Trimming removed 6 bases from V and 5 bases from J, with 13 bases in between. CDR3 length equals 13 residues. Germline values: CDR1 MNHEY, CDR2 SVGEGT. CDR3 DNA sequence: TGTGCCAGCAGGAGTTGGGCTATTGAGACCCAGTACTTC. Translated: CASRSWAIETQYF.

The CDR3 here is CASSGGLAGGAQETQYF. CDR3 bases: TGTGCCAGCAGCGGGGGACTAGCGGGAGGGGCCCAAGAGACCCAGTACTTC. The V gene is TRBV5-4, the J gene TRBJ2-5, with TRBD2 identical over 16 bases. The CDR3 runs to 17 residues. J gave up 1 base and V 4 bases, and 4 bases lay outside the gene matches. The germline gives CDR1 SGHNT, CDR2 YYREEE (reference sequence). The variable domain in full, with the rest retrieved from reference TRBV5-4 and TRBJ2-5, is ETGVTQSPTHLIKTRGQQVTLRCSSQSGHNTVSWYQQALGQGPQFIFQYYREEENGRGNFPPRFSGLQFPNYSSELNVNALELDDSALYLCASSGGLAGGAQETQYFGPGTRLLVL.

V is TRBV5-5 and J is TRBJ2-3, with D possibly matching TRBD2 (5 bases). V was clipped by 4 bases and J by 0 bases, with 12 bases between them. The CDR3 length is 15 residues. Germline CDR1 reads SGHKS; CDR2 reads YYEKEE (reference sequence). The CDR3 sequence is CASSPREGSTDTQYF. The DNA of the CDR3 is TGTGCCAGCAGCCCCCGAGAGGGTAGCACAGATACGCAGTATTTT.

V is TRBV6-1 and J is TRBJ2-7; the match to TRBD1 covers 7 bases. The V gene end was trimmed by 7 bases and the J gene end by 0 bases; junction bases not matched to a gene: 6. The germline gives CDR1 MNHNS, CDR2 SASEGT. CDR3 size: 14 residues. CDR3 DNA sequence: TGTGCCAGCAACCGGGACAGAGTCTCCTACGAGCAGTACTTC. Its protein is CASNRDRVSYEQYF.

The V gene is TRBV11-1, the J gene TRBJ2-4; 8 positions agree with TRBD2. This CDR3 is 17 amino acids long. V trimming: 4 bases; J trimming: 2 bases; junction bases outside the gene matches: 10. Germline CDR1 reads SGHAT; CDR2 reads FQDESV (reference sequence). The DNA of the CDR3 is TGTGCCAGCAGCTCATCCAGCGGGAGTGGGCCCAAAAACATTCAGTACTTC. As protein: CASSSSSGSGPKNIQYF.

The chain couples TRBV12-3 or TRBV12-4 to TRBJ2-7, with D hard to call. This CDR3 has 12 residues. V was cut by 2 bases and J by 4 bases, with 6 bases left in between. CDR3 sequence (DNA): TGTGCCAGCAGTTTAACTGGTTACGAGCAGTACTTC. Translation: CASSLTGYEQYF.

The gene calls are TRBV6-2 or TRBV6-3 and TRBJ2-6; 7 bases map to TRBD1. V gave up 6 bases and J gave up 7 bases; unmatched junction bases: 9. CDR1 and CDR2 (germline): MNHEY, SVGEGT. This CDR3 has 15 residues. The CDR3 loop is CASRRWDRVANVLTF. For the CDR3, the DNA is TGTGCCAGCAGGCGATGGGACAGAGTTGCCAACGTCCTGACTTTC.

This chain joins TRBV7-6 and TRBJ2-5; tentatively, D is TRBD2 (6 bases). This CDR3 is 15 amino acids long. The ends were cut back, 1 base at V and 4 bases at J, with 13 bases in the middle. Germline CDR1 is SGHVS and CDR2 is FNYEAQ. Here the CDR3 DNA reads TGTGCCAGCAGCTTAGGACTAGTGGACGGAGAGACCCAGTACTTC. Its translation is CASSLGLVDGETQYF.

The gene calls are TRBV11-2 and TRBJ1-5, with 7 nucleotides matching TRBD1. Trimming at V came to 3 bases and at J to 3 bases, leaving 2 bases not matched to a gene. Per germline, CDR1 SGHAT and CDR2 FQNNGV. The CDR3 is 14 residues long. The CDR3 DNA follows: TGTGCCAGCAGCTTGAAGGGGGCCAATCAGCCCCAGCATTTT. This translates into CASSLKGANQPQHF.

The V gene is TRBV3-1, the J gene TRBJ2-1; 10 nucleotides line up with TRBD2. The germline V gene has CDR1 LGHDT and CDR2 YNNKEL (reference sequence). The CDR3 has 17 residues. The V gene end was trimmed by 4 bases and the J gene end by 0 bases; junction bases not matched to a gene: 6. The CDR3 region has the DNA TGTGCCAGCAGCCCGGGGACTAGCGTGCTCTCCTACAATGAGCAGTTCTTC. It yields the protein CASSPGTSVLSYNEQFF.

The J gene is TRBJ2-2, the V gene TRBV11-3; 10 bases match TRBD1. CDR3 length: 16 residues. Trimming took 7 bases from V and 6 from J; bases not matched to a gene: 11. Germline CDR1 is SGHNT and CDR2 is YENEEA. The CDR3: CASNPGQGIRAGELFF. CDR3 nucleotide sequence: TGTGCCAGCAACCCGGGACAGGGGATTCGGGCCGGGGAGCTGTTTTTT.

The chain combines TRBV11-3 with TRBJ2-7; D gene ambiguous. V was pared by 0 bases and J by 2 bases, with 11 bases between. CDR3 size: 15 residues. The germline CDR1 and CDR2 sequences are SGHNT and YENEEA. The CDR3 bases are TGTGCCAGCAGCTTAGATATAGTCCGAGCCTACGAGCAGTACTTC. Residues: CASSLDIVRAYEQYF.

V gene TRBV10-2 combines with J gene TRBJ1-1; D remains unclear. The germline gives CDR1 WSHSY, CDR2 SAAADI. The CDR3 covers 13 residues. The V end lost 3 bases, the J end lost 2 bases, and 7 bases lay between the germline ends. CDR3 residues: CASSEQKNTEAFF. The CDR3 DNA reads TGCGCCAGCAGTGAACAGAAAAACACTGAAGCTTTCTTT.

In its sample, this clonotype was seen once. V is TRBV30 and J is TRBJ2-7; unclear D gene. The CDR3 totals 13 residues. The V and J ends lost 1 base and 6 bases respectively, with 13 bases between them. Germline V CDR1 and CDR2: GTSNPN, SVGIG (reference sequence). CDR3 DNA: TGTGCCTGGAGTGCCCCAAGTATCCCCGAGCAGTACTTC. Residues: CAWSAPSIPEQYF.

The J gene is TRBJ2-7, the V gene TRBV5-8; weak D call: TRBD2 (5 bases). There are 14 residues in the CDR3. V was cut by 0 bases and J by 5 bases, with 12 bases left in between. Per germline, CDR1 SGHTS and CDR2 YDEGEE. The CDR3 loop reads CASSLDSSRDEQYF. CDR3 sequence (DNA): TGTGCCAGCAGCTTGGACAGCTCGAGGGACGAGCAGTACTTC.

This clonotype has only a few counts. This chain uses TRBV12-3 or TRBV12-4 with TRBJ2-7, with unresolved D. The CDR3 sequence is 13 residues long. With 3 bases removed from V and 3 bases from J, the gap between germline ends came to 9 bases. The CDR3 nucleotides read TGTGCCAGCAGTTTGGCGGCAAGCTACGAGCAGTACTTC. Translation gives CASSLAASYEQYF.

In this sample, this clonotype turned up a few times. The chain employs TRBV27 and TRBJ2-5; D is unresolved. Germline lookup yields CDR1 MNHEY and CDR2 SMNVEV (reference sequence). Trimming pared 5 bases from V and 8 bases from J, leaving 15 bases between. The CDR3 extends over 13 amino acids. In DNA, the CDR3 is TGTGCCAGCAGTAAATCTCTTGAGCCCACCCAGTACTTC. Translated, it gives CASSKSLEPTQYF.

This chain uses TRBV24-1 with TRBJ2-6; the D is unclear. The CDR3 contains 15 residues. Germline V gene sequence: CDR1 KGHDR, CDR2 SFDVKD. V was clipped by 4 bases and J by 0 bases, with 6 bases between them. In nucleotides, the CDR3 is TGTGCCACCAGTGACCCGTTCTCTGGGGCCAACGTCCTGACTTTC. Amino acids: CATSDPFSGANVLTF.

This clonotype was seen more than once but under ten times. This chain links TRBV7-6 with TRBJ2-1; no firm D call. V was pared by 4 bases and J by 1 base, with 5 bases between. The CDR3 consists of 13 residues. Germline loops: CDR1 SGHVS, CDR2 FNYEAQ. This CDR3 reads CASSSGSYNEQFF. The CDR3, as DNA: TGTGCCAGCAGCTCTGGGTCCTACAATGAGCAGTTCTTC.

This clonotype was detected a few times. The rearrangement links TRBV3-1 to TRBJ2-7; D may be TRBD1 or TRBD2 (5 bases each). The germline V gene encodes CDR1 LGHDT and CDR2 YNNKEL (reference sequence). V was trimmed by 3 bases and J by 1 base, leaving 10 bases between them. The length of the CDR3 is 14 residues. CDR3: CASSQGERSYEQYF. The CDR3, as DNA: TGTGCCAGCAGCCAGGGGGAAAGATCCTACGAGCAGTACTTC.